This T cell receptor (beta chain) is drawn from a study of T cell responses to AZD1222 COVID-19 vaccine. A remark on this clone: Its cognate antigen is unknown.

Points from the study as a whole: Among AZD1222 vaccinees, only five or six were seropositive at baseline. Possibly, clonal diversity was underestimated; donors were largely white British and included more females.

Generated by immunoSEQ multiplex PCR, the TCRdb table keeps only in-frame clones and is missing some. Of around 100,000 clones in the sample, about 90% were seen once. This CDR3 contains 14 residues. Per germline, CDR1 SNHLY and CDR2 FYNNEI. V was shortened by 2 bases and J by 5 bases, with 12 bases between the two germline ends. This TCR was sampled from an adult in good health. The sequencing used peripheral blood, collected on day 0 of AZD1222 vaccination. The V call is TRBV2, the J call TRBJ1-1, with D tentatively TRBD1 (6 bases). CDR3 region: CASSELVGGTEAFF. The CDR3 region has the DNA TGTGCCAGCAGTGAACTGGTAGGGGGGACTGAAGCTTTCTTT.